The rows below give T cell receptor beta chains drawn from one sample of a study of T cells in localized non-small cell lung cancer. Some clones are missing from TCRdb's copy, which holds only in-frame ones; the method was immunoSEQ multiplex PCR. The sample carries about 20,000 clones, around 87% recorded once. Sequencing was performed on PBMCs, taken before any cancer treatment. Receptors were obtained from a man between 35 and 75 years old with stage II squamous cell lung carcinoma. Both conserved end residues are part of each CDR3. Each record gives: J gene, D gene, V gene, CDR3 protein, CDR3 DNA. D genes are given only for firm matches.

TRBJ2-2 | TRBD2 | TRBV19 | CASSPGTSGNTGELFF | TGTGCCAGTAGTCCAGGCACTAGCGGTAACACCGGGGAGCTGTTTTTT
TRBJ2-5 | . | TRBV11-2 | CASSLGLGETQYF | TGTGCCAGCAGCTTAGGACTGGGAGAGACCCAGTACTTC
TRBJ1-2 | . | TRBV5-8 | CASSLGRTNYGYTF | TGTGCCAGCAGCTTGGGACGAACTAACTATGGCTACACCTTC
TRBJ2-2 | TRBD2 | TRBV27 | CASTHWGASGATGELFF | TGTGCCAGCACCCATTGGGGTGCTAGCGGGGCCACCGGGGAGCTGTTTTTT
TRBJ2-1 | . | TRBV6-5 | CASSRGQFAYNEQFF | TGTGCCAGCAGCCGAGGACAGTTTGCCTACAATGAGCAGTTCTTC
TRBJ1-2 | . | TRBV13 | CASSPTGTFYGYTF | TGTGCCAGCAGCCCGACCGGGACTTTCTATGGCTACACCTTC
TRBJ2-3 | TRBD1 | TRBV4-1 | CASSQDRQGAQGDTQYF | TGCGCCAGCAGCCAAGACCGACAGGGGGCGCAAGGAGATACGCAGTATTTT
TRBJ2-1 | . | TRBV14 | CASSPLPGGSYNEQFF | TGTGCCAGCAGCCCACTTCCAGGGGGGTCCTACAATGAGCAGTTCTTC
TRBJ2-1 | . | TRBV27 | CASKDASGSWGEQFF | TGTGCCAGCAAAGACGCATCGGGGAGTTGGGGTGAGCAGTTCTTC
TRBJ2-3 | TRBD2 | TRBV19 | CASLPSGGRGPGDTQYF | TGTGCCAGTCTGCCTAGCGGGGGGCGGGGCCCCGGAGATACGCAGTATTTT
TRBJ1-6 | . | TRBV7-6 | CASSLDGFVFHF | TGTGCCAGCAGCTTAGACGGGTTTGTGTTTCACTTT
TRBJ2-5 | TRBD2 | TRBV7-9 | CASSLLVAGGRETQYF | TGTGCCAGCAGCTTATTGGTAGCGGGGGGACGAGAGACCCAGTACTTC
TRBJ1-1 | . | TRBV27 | CASSLLGNHPEAFF | TGTGCCAGCAGTTTACTCGGGAACCACCCTGAAGCTTTCTTT
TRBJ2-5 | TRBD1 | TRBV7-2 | CASSFTGGETQYF | TGTGCCAGCAGCTTCACAGGGGGTGAGACCCAGTACTTC
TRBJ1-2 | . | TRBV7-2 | CASSLGTGKNNYGYTF | TGTGCCAGCAGCTTAGGTACAGGCAAAAACAACTATGGCTACACCTTC